These 7 T cell receptor beta chains originate from one sample sequenced in a study of blood T cells in healthy people across ages. A sample-barcoded 5' primer and a J-beta primer mix were used in a second PCR of roughly 7 to 12 cycles. MiXCR, applied by TCRdb to the 5' RACE reads, yields one record per CDR3 protein. Among 910,000 or so distinct CDR3 sequences, just over 50% were seen once, and the ten largest hold about a fifth. Sequenced material: blood. The receptor set was obtained from a woman in her fifties or sixties in good health.

V gene TRBV28 combines with J gene TRBJ2-5; unclear D gene. Trimming shortened V by 5 bases and J by 7 bases, and 20 bases separated the two germline ends. There are 15 residues in the CDR3. Germline values: CDR1 MDHEN, CDR2 SYDVKM. CDR3: CASSPRFWAPGTQYF. The CDR3 DNA sequence: TGTGCCAGCAGTCCCCGTTTTTGGGCCCCCGGGACCCAGTACTTC.

This clonotype has a handful of counts. The chain carries TRBV29-1 and TRBJ2-7, with 7 positions matching TRBD1. CDR3 length: 12 residues. From germline, CDR1 is SQVTM and CDR2 ANQGSEA. V shed 6 bases and J 6 bases; nucleotides not matched to a gene: 8. CDR3 sequence reads: CSVGTGDGEQYF. In nucleotides, the CDR3 is TGCAGCGTCGGTACAGGGGACGGCGAGCAGTACTTC.

Details on this clonotype: The junction departs from germline at one end; a sequencing error may be responsible. This chain joins TRBV7-6 and TRBJ2-3, with a possible D match to TRBD2 (5 bases). The CDR3 is 17 amino acids. Per germline, CDR1 SGHVS and CDR2 FNYEAQ. This CDR3 is CAGSLGRLALSPDTQYF. CDR3 DNA: TGTGCCGGCAGCTTAGGACGGCTAGCCCTATCCCCAGATACGCAGTATTTT.

There are a few counts of this clonotype. The chain recombines TRBV15 with TRBJ2-7; 7 bases match TRBD1. Trimming at V came to 3 bases and at J to 3 bases, leaving 5 bases not matched to a gene. The germline V gene has CDR1 LNHNV and CDR2 YYDKDF (reference sequence). The CDR3 covers 14 residues. The CDR3 sequence is CATSSHQGDYEQYF. The CDR3 bases are TGTGCCACCAGCAGCCACCAGGGGGACTACGAGCAGTACTTC. The whole variable domain, filled in from reference TRBV15 and TRBJ2-7, reads DAMVIQNPRYQVTQFGKPVTLSCSQTLNHNVMYWYQQKSSQAPKLLFHYYDKDFNNEADTPDNFQSRRPNTSFCFLDIRSPGLGDTAMYLCATSSHQGDYEQYFGPGTRLTVT.

The chain employs TRBV7-2 and TRBJ1-1; D gene uncertain. This CDR3 is built from 15 residues. Trimming took off 4 bases at V and 2 bases at J, with 14 bases between the two ends. The germline gives CDR1 SGHTA, CDR2 FQGNSA. Here the CDR3 DNA reads TGTGCCAGCAGCTCACGATTGGTGACCAACACTGAAGCTTTCTTT. This translates into CASSSRLVTNTEAFF. The full variable domain, with the rest looked up from reference TRBV7-2 and TRBJ1-1, is GAGVSQSPSNKVTEKGKDVELRCDPISGHTALYWYRQSLGQGLEFLIYFQGNSAPDKSGLPSDRFSAERTGGSVSTLTIQRTQQEDSAVYLCASSSRLVTNTEAFFGQGTRLTVV.

With regard to this clonotype: The junction differs from germline at one of its ends, possibly a read error. V is TRBV5-1 and J is TRBJ2-5; D gene unclear. The germline CDR1 and CDR2 sequences are SGHRS and YFSETQ. There are 14 residues in the CDR3. The CDR3 loop reads CASSLGTVQETQYF. The CDR3 bases are TGTGCCAGCAGCTTAGGTACAGTACAAGAGACCCAGTACTTC.

The chain is built from TRBV7-2 and TRBJ2-7, with TRBD2 matching 8 bases. Germline loops: CDR1 SGHTA, CDR2 FQGNSA. The CDR3 covers 15 residues. Trimming removed 1 base from V and 4 bases from J; junction bases left unmatched: 6. CDR3 in DNA: TGTGCCAGCAGCTTAGGTCCGGGAGGGAAGTACGAGCAGTACTTC. Protein: CASSLGPGGKYEQYF.